The 8 T cell receptor beta chains below were found in one sample sequenced in a study of T cells in Graves' hyperthyroidism and ophthalmopathy. RNA transcripts provided the source from which TCR beta CDR3 regions were amplified. TCR CDR3 regions were first amplified by RT-PCR with HTBI primers. MiXCR was run by TCRdb on the multiplex PCR reads, yielding one entry per CDR3 protein. The sample lists 530,000 or so distinct CDR3 sequences, approximately 25% occurring once. Sequenced: blood. Receptors were obtained from a woman aged 25 to 39 with Graves' ophthalmopathy.

The rearrangement joins TRBV20-1 to TRBJ2-5; D unresolved. V shed 2 bases and J shed 2 bases, with 6 bases lying between them. CDR3 length equals 12 residues. Germline CDR1 DFQATT, CDR2 SNEGSKA (reference sequence). CDR3 in DNA: TGCAGTGCTAGATGGGTACAAGAGACCCAGTACTTC. It is translated as CSARWVQETQYF.

This clonotype was seen repeatedly, ten times or more. The genes are TRBV24-1 and TRBJ2-5, with D perhaps matching TRBD1 (5 bases). The CDR3 runs 14 residues. With 4 bases removed from V and 1 base from J, the gap between germline ends came to 9 bases. Germline CDR1 KGHDR, CDR2 SFDVKD. The CDR3 here is CATSDRAFQETQYF. The CDR3 nucleotides read TGTGCCACCAGTGACAGGGCCTTCCAAGAGACCCAGTACTTC.

V usage is TRBV11-2 and J usage is TRBJ2-7; D is ambiguous. Looked up from germline, CDR1 is SGHAT and CDR2 is FQNNGV. This CDR3 is built from 13 residues. Trimming removed 6 bases from V and 3 bases from J, with 12 bases in between. The CDR3 coding sequence is TGTGCCAGCAGTTGGTTTAACGGCTACGAGCAGTACTTC. Its protein product is CASSWFNGYEQYF.

The V call is TRBV28, the J call TRBJ1-2; D is unresolved. Germline V gene sequence: CDR1 MDHEN, CDR2 SYDVKM. V lost 5 bases and J 8 bases, leaving 9 bases between the germline ends. This CDR3 comprises 11 residues. The CDR3 sequence: CASSPRGGYTF. The CDR3 bases are TGTGCCAGCAGTCCCCGTGGAGGCTACACCTTC.

The CDR3 bases are TGCAGTGCCCTGTCCCTTGTGAGTAGGTGGGAGATCAATCAGCCCCAGCATTTT. This encodes CSALSLVSRWEINQPQHF. The rearrangement links TRBV20-1 to TRBJ1-5, with no clear D. Trimming took off 6 bases at V and 3 bases at J, with 27 bases between the two ends. The CDR3 loop spans 18 amino acids. Germline CDR1 and CDR2: DFQATT and SNEGSKA (reference sequence).

This clonotype was recorded at least ten times. The V and J genes are TRBV30 and TRBJ1-6, with D uncertain. This CDR3 is 12 amino acids long. Trimming stripped 2 bases from V and 7 bases from J, with 6 bases between. Germline-derived CDR1 and CDR2 are GTSNPN and SVGIG (reference sequence). The CDR3 DNA sequence: TGTGCCTGGAGTAAGGGAAATTCACCCCTCCACTTT. This gives the protein CAWSKGNSPLHF.

This clonotype was counted ten times or more. The V call is TRBV20-1, the J call TRBJ2-7; D gene ambiguous. This CDR3 has 14 residues. Germline-derived CDR1 and CDR2 are DFQATT and SNEGSKA (reference sequence). V was clipped by 1 base and J by 3 bases, with 13 bases between them. The CDR3, as DNA: TGCAGTGCTAGAGTCTGGTATTCTAACTACGAGCAGTACTTC. Translating it yields CSARVWYSNYEQYF.

This clonotype has a count of ten or more. This chain uses TRBV29-1 with TRBJ1-1; TRBD1 is a possible D gene (5 bases). Germline CDR1 and CDR2: SQVTM and ANQGSEA. This CDR3 has 11 amino acids. V dropped 7 bases and J dropped 7 bases, with 13 bases sitting between them. In DNA, the CDR3 is TGCAGCGCTGCGACAAGGGGTGAAGCTTTCTTT. Its protein is CSAATRGEAFF.